These 16 T cell receptor beta chains share one sample of origin, sequenced in a study of shared clonotypes between healthy human individuals. TCRdb keeps only in-frame clones here, not all; method: immunoSEQ multiplex PCR. The sample lists around 650,000 clones; approximately 96% were seen once. It was CD45RO-negative cells, positively selected for CCR7, that made up naive CD8 cells, with terminally differentiated effector memory CD45RA+ cells excluded. Sequencing input: naive CD8+ T cells sorted from blood. The receptors derive from a woman in her twenties or thirties in good health.

The CDR3 is CASSPGGFSLNYGYTF. The CDR3 nucleotides read TGTGCCAGCAGCCCGGGGGGGTTCTCCCTAAACTATGGCTACACCTTC. The chain is built from TRBV2 and TRBJ1-2; possible D gene TRBD1, 5 bases. The V gene's germline CDR1 is SNHLY and CDR2 FYNNEI. V lost 6 bases and J lost 2, with 19 bases in between. The CDR3 has 16 residues.

The chain has TRBV27 and TRBJ2-1; 13 nucleotides agree with TRBD2. Germline trimming cut 6 bases from V and 8 bases from J; bases unmatched to any gene: 7. Germline CDR1 is MNHEY and CDR2 is SMNVEV (reference sequence). The CDR3 loop spans 15 amino acids. The CDR3 here is CASSLGLAGVYEQFF. The CDR3 bases are TGTGCCAGCAGCCTAGGACTAGCGGGAGTATATGAGCAGTTCTTC.

This chain connects TRBV7-9 to TRBJ2-7; D may be TRBD1 or TRBD2 (5 bases each). V was cut by 3 bases and J by 6 bases, with 18 bases left in between. The germline V gene has CDR1 SEHNR and CDR2 FQNEAQ (reference sequence). The length of the CDR3 is 15 residues. This CDR3 is CASSLRGTAIGEQYF. CDR3 nucleotides: TGTGCCAGCAGCTTGCGAGGGACGGCTATCGGCGAGCAGTACTTC.

The V gene is TRBV19, the J gene TRBJ1-5, with D perhaps matching TRBD1 (5 bases). CDR1 is LNHDA and CDR2 is SQIVND in the germline V gene (reference sequence). This CDR3 contains 15 residues. Trimming stripped 5 bases from V and 7 bases from J, with 18 bases between. The CDR3 spells CASSATWAGNQPQHF. CDR3 nucleotides: TGTGCCAGTAGTGCCACATGGGCAGGGAACCAGCCCCAGCATTTT.

V gene TRBV18 combines with J gene TRBJ2-7; perhaps TRBD2 as D (6 bases). Per germline, CDR1 KGHSH and CDR2 LQKENI. This CDR3 is built from 18 residues. Trimming stripped 3 bases from V and 0 bases from J, with 21 bases between. CDR3 sequence: CASSPRAGRLLYSYEQYF. The CDR3 DNA reads TGTGCCAGCTCACCGCGGGCCGGGAGATTATTATACTCCTACGAGCAGTACTTC.

The genes are TRBV7-5 and TRBJ2-5; TRBD2 reflects the table's D call only, with no check against the DNA. TRBV7-5 is a known pseudogene. The CDR3 loop spans 13 amino acids. The CDR3 loop reads CVRGKRFRETQYF. The CDR3 DNA follows: TGTGTCAGAGGGAAGCGGTTCCGAGAGACCCAGTACTTC.

This chain joins TRBV5-1 and TRBJ2-7; D is unclear. CDR3 length: 12 amino acids. Per germline, CDR1 SGHRS and CDR2 YFSETQ. V lost 5 bases, J lost 6 bases, and 12 bases lay in between. CDR3 DNA: TGCGCCAGCAGATCCTCTGGGTTCGAGCAGTACTTC. Translating gives CASRSSGFEQYF. The variable domain in full, with the rest retrieved from reference TRBV5-1 and TRBJ2-7, is KAGVTQTPRYLIKTRGQQVTLSCSPISGHRSVSWYQQTPGQGLQFLFEYFSETQRNKGNFPGRFSGRQFSNSRSEMNVSTLELGDSALYLCASRSSGFEQYFGPGTRLTVT.

The chain combines TRBV2 with TRBJ1-1; TRBD1 agrees at 9 bases. J was trimmed by 4 bases and V by 8 bases; bases with no gene match: 5. Germline CDR1 is SNHLY and CDR2 is FYNNEI. CDR3 length: 13 amino acids. The CDR3 coding sequence is TGTGCCAGCCGAGGACAGGGGCTCACTGAAGCTTTCTTT. This translates into CASRGQGLTEAFF.

V and J are TRBV27 and TRBJ2-7, with D tentatively TRBD1 or TRBD2 (5 bases each). Germline V gene sequence: CDR1 MNHEY, CDR2 SMNVEV (reference sequence). The CDR3 has 11 amino acids. With 5 bases removed from V and 5 bases from J, the gap between germline ends came to 7 bases. The CDR3 loop reads CASSQGHEQYF. CDR3 nucleotides: TGTGCCAGCAGTCAGGGACACGAGCAGTACTTC.

About this clone itself: Other DNA sequences of this sample code for an identical CDR3. The chain has TRBV28 and TRBJ2-1; D is uncertain. Germline-derived CDR1 and CDR2 are MDHEN and SYDVKM. The CDR3 consists of 13 residues. The V end lost 3 bases, the J end lost 5 bases, and 8 bases lay between the germline ends. In DNA form, the CDR3 reads TGTGCCAGCAGTTTCCGGCCAGACAATGAGCAGTTCTTC. Translation gives CASSFRPDNEQFF.

This rearrangement joins TRBV19 to TRBJ2-1; D possibly corresponds to TRBD2 (5 bases). Per the germline V gene, CDR1 is LNHDA and CDR2 is SQIVND (reference sequence). Trimming shortened V by 4 bases and J by 11 bases, and 15 bases separated the two germline ends. This CDR3 region has 13 residues. For the CDR3, the DNA is TGTGCCAGTAGTAGCGGGTATTTGGTTAAGCAGTTCTTC. As protein: CASSSGYLVKQFF. Combining the CDR3 with reference TRBV19 and TRBJ2-1 gives the whole variable domain DGGITQSPKYLFRKEGQNVTLSCEQNLNHDAMYWYRQDPGQGLRLIYYSQIVNDFQKGDIAEGYSVSREKKESFPLTVTSAQKNPTAFYLCASSSGYLVKQFFGPGTRLTVL.

This rearrangement joins TRBV29-1 to TRBJ1-6; TRBD1 aligns across 7 bases. V dropped 3 bases and J dropped 6; count of bases not matched to a gene: 5. Germline assignment: CDR1 SQVTM and CDR2 ANQGSEA. The CDR3 has 14 amino acids. The CDR3 loop is CSVDTGEFNSPLHF. CDR3 bases: TGCAGCGTTGACACAGGGGAATTTAATTCACCCCTCCACTTT.

J is TRBJ2-4 and V is TRBV10-3; D possibly uses TRBD1 or TRBD2 (5 bases each). Looked up from germline, CDR1 is ENHRY and CDR2 is SYGVKD. This CDR3 has 16 amino acids. V shed 0 bases and J shed 0 bases, with 9 bases lying between them. In DNA form, the CDR3 reads TGTGCCATCAGTGAGTCGGGACGGGGAGCCAAAAACATTCAGTACTTC. Translated: CAISESGRGAKNIQYF.

The chain employs TRBV11-2 and TRBJ2-7; D possibly corresponds to TRBD2 (5 bases). Germline CDR1 and CDR2: SGHAT and FQNNGV. The CDR3 is made up of 11 amino acids. Trimming took 5 bases from V and 7 from J, leaving 9 bases between them. The CDR3: CASSPSGEQYF. The CDR3 coding sequence is TGTGCCAGCAGCCCCTCGGGGGAGCAGTACTTC.

CDR3 nucleotides: TGCGCCAGCAGCCACTCGGGAGACTACAATGAGCAGTTCTTC. Encoded protein: CASSHSGDYNEQFF. This sequence joins TRBV4-1 and TRBJ2-1; D is perhaps TRBD2 (6 bases). The CDR3 has 14 residues. The germline V gene has CDR1 MGHRA and CDR2 YSYEKL. V dropped 3 bases and J dropped 3 bases, with 9 bases sitting between them.

This chain joins TRBV10-2 and TRBJ2-3, with D unresolved. The CDR3 loop spans 14 amino acids. CDR1 and CDR2 (germline): WSHSY, SAAADI. Between the trimmed V and J ends, which lost 3 bases and 6 bases, there was a span of 13 bases. The CDR3 here is CASSDLAAPDTQYF. CDR3 sequence (DNA): TGCGCCAGCAGTGACTTGGCGGCCCCGGATACGCAGTATTTT.